This T cell receptor beta chain was recovered during a study of T-cell reconstitution after alpha-beta-depleted transplantation in children. Study conclusions and caveats: Hyperexpanded clones declined; after one year, newly produced T cells mostly supplied diversity.

A TCRbeta library incorporating unique molecular identifiers was prepared. TCRdb passed the PCR reads through MiXCR, listing each CDR3 protein once. The sample shows 440,000 or so distinct CDR3 sequences, around two fifths of them seen only once. The V gene's germline CDR1 is ENHRY and CDR2 SYGVKD. CDR3 length: 17 residues. The V gene lost 6 bases and the J gene lost 0 bases, with 17 bases spanning the gap. In its sample, this clonotype was seen many times. Its specificity is not known. The gene calls are TRBV10-3 and TRBJ2-2; D gene unclear. The material was PBMCs, obtained before TCRalphabeta/CD19-depleted stem cell transplant. The clonotype comes from a girl under 10 years old with aplastic anemia, due to receive a stem cell transplant. The CDR3 sequence: CAIRRIRASSNTGELFF. Written as DNA, the CDR3 is TGTGCCATCAGGCGGATTAGGGCCAGCTCGAACACCGGGGAGCTGTTTTTT.